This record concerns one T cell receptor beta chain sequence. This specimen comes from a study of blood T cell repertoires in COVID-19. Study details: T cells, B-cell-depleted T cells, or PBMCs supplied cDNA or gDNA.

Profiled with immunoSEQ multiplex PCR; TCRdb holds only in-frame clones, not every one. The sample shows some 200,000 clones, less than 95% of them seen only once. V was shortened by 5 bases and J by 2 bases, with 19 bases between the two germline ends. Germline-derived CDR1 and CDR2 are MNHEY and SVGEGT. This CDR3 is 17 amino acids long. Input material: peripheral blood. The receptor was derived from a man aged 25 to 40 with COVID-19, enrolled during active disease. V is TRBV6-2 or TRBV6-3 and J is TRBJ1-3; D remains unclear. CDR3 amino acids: CASSQTLNPEAGNTIYF. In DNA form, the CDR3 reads TGTGCCAGCAGTCAAACTCTTAATCCGGAGGCTGGAAACACCATATATTTT.